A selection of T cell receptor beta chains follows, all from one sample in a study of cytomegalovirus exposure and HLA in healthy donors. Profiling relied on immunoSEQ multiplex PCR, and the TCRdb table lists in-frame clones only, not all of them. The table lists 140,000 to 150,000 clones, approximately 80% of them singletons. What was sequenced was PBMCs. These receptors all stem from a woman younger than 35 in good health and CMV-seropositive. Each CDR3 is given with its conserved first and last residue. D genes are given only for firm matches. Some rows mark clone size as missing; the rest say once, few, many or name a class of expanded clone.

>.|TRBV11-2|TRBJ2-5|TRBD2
TGTGCCAGCAGCTTAGGGGGCGGGGGGGGAAAGACCCAGTACTTC
CASSLGGGGGKTQYF
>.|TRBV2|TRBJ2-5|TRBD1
TGTGCCAGCCGATTAACAGGGGAAGAGACCCAGTACTTC
CASRLTGEETQYF
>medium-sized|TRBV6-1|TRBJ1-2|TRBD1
TGTGCCAGCAGTGACGGGACAGGGGAGGGGTATGGCTACACCTTC
CASSDGTGEGYGYTF
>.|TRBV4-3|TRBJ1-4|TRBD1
TGCGCCAGCAGCCAACGTGCCGGGACAGAAATAGGTGAAAAACTGTTTTTT
CASSQRAGTEIGEKLFF
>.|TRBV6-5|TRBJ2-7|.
TGTGCCAGCAGTTCCCGACAGCACTACGAGCAGTACTTC
CASSSRQHYEQYF
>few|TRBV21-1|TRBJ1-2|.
TGTGCCAGCAGCATGAGGGGGCTCGGCTACACCTTC
CASSMRGLGYTF
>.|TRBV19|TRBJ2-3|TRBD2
TGTGCCAGTACGCCGGGACTAGCGGGCACAGATACGCAGTATTTT
CASTPGLAGTDTQYF
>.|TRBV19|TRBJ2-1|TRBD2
TGTGCCAGTAGTTTAGCGGGGGGCCCCTACAATGAGCAGTTCTTC
CASSLAGGPYNEQFF
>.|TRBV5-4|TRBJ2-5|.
TGTGCCAGCAGCTTGGGGCTAGGAGAAGAGACCCAGTACTTC
CASSLGLGEETQYF
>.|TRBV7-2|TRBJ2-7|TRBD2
TGTGCCAGCAGCCCACCGGGACTACCAAGCTACGAGCAGTACTTC
CASSPPGLPSYEQYF